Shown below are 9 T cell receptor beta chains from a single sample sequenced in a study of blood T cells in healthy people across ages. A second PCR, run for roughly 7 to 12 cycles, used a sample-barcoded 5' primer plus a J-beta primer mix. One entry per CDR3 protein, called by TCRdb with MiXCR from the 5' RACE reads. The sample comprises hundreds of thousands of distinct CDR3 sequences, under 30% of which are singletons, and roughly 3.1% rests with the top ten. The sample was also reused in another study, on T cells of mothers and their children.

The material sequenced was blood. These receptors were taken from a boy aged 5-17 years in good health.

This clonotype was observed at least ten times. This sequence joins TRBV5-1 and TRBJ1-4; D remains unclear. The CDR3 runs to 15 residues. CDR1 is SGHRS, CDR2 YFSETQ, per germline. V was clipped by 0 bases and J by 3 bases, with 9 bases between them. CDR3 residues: CASSLGRAANEKLFF. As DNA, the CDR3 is TGCGCCAGCAGCTTGGGGCGAGCGGCTAATGAAAAACTGTTTTTT.

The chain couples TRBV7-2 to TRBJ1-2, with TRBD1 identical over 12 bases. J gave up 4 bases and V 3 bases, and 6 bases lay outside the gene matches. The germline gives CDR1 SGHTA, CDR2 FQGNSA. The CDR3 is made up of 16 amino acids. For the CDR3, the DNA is TGTGCCAGCAGCTTGGCCGGGACAGGGGGCGTCTATGGCTACACCTTC. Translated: CASSLAGTGGVYGYTF.

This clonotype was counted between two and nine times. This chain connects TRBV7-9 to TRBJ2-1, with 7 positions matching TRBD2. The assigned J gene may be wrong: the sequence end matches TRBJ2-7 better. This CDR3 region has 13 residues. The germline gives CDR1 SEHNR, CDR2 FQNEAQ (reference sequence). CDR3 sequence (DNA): TGTGCCAGCATCCAACCTGGGGGGGGCGAGCAGTACTTC. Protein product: CASIQPGGGEQYF.

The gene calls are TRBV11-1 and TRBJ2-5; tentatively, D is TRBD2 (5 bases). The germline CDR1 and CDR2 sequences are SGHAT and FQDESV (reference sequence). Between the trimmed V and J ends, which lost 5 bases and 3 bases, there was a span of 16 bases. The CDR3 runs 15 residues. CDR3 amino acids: CASSPSGSGKETQYF. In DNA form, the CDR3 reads TGTGCCAGCAGCCCGTCGGGGAGCGGAAAAGAGACCCAGTACTTC.

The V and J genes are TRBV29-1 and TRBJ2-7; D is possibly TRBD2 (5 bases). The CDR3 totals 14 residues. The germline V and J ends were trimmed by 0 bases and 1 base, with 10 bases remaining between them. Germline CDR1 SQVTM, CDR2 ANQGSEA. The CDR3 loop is CSVEDAGSSYEQYF. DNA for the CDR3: TGCAGCGTTGAAGACGCGGGCTCATCCTACGAGCAGTACTTC.

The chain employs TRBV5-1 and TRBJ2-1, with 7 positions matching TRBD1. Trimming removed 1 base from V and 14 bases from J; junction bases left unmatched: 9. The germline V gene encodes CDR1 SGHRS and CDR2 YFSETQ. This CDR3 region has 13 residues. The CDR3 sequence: CASSLNRGSGEFF. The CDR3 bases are TGCGCCAGCAGCTTGAACAGGGGTTCTGGGGAGTTCTTC.

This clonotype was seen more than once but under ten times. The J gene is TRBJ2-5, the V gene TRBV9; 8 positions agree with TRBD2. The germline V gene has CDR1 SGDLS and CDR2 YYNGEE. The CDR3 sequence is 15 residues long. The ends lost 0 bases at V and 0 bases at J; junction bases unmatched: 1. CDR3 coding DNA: TGTGCCAGCAGCGTAGGAGCGGGAGACCAAGAGACCCAGTACTTC. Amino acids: CASSVGAGDQETQYF.

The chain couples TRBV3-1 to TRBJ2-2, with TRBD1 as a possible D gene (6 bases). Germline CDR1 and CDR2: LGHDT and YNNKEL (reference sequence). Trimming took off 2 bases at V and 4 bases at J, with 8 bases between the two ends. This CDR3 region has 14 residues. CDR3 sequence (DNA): TGTGCCAGCAGCCAAAACAGGGCCACCGGGGAGCTGTTTTTT. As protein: CASSQNRATGELFF.

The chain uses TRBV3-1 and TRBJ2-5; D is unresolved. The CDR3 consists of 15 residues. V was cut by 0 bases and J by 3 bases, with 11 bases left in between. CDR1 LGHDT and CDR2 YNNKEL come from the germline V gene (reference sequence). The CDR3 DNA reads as TGTGCCAGCAGCCAAGATTTCACTCCCGAAGAGACCCAGTACTTC. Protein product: CASSQDFTPEETQYF.